Listed below are T cell receptor beta chains from one sample, sequenced in a study of shared clonotypes between healthy human individuals. Here immunoSEQ multiplex PCR was the method, and the copy in TCRdb shows in-frame clones only, minus some. This sample has approximately 500,000 clones, with almost 97% found just once. Input material: naive CD4+ T cells sorted from blood. Receptors originate from a woman between 25 and 40 years old in good health. The CDR3 runs from the conserved cysteine through the conserved F or W. The D gene is left open where the match is weak. The size entry is marked missing in some rows and otherwise reads once, few, many or a size class.

v_call: TRBV5-1; d_call: NA; j_call: TRBJ2-7; clone_size: NA; cdr3_nt: TGCGCCAGCAGCCCAGTGAGCGGGCATGCCTACGAGCAGTACTTC; cdr3_aa: CASSPVSGHAYEQYF
v_call: TRBV27; d_call: NA; j_call: TRBJ2-7; clone_size: NA; cdr3_nt: TGTGCCAGCAGTCCTACAGGGATTGGCTACGAGCAGTACTTC; cdr3_aa: CASSPTGIGYEQYF
v_call: TRBV7-9; d_call: NA; j_call: TRBJ1-3; clone_size: NA; cdr3_nt: TGTGCCAGCAGCTTAAGGCAGGGGACGCGAAACACCATATATTTT; cdr3_aa: CASSLRQGTRNTIYF
v_call: TRBV28; d_call: TRBD1; j_call: TRBJ1-1; clone_size: once; cdr3_nt: TGTGCCAGCAGTTCCGGACAGGGGAACGAAGCTTTCTTT; cdr3_aa: CASSSGQGNEAFF
v_call: TRBV5-1; d_call: TRBD2; j_call: TRBJ2-1; clone_size: NA; cdr3_nt: TGCGCCAGCAGCACTCCTAGCGGGAGGGCCGAAGAGCAGTTCTTC; cdr3_aa: CASSTPSGRAEEQFF
v_call: TRBV28; d_call: NA; j_call: TRBJ1-1; clone_size: NA; cdr3_nt: TGTGCCACCTCAGCGGGTACGGACACTGAAGCTTTCTTT; cdr3_aa: CATSAGTDTEAFF
v_call: TRBV2; d_call: TRBD1; j_call: TRBJ2-7; clone_size: NA; cdr3_nt: TGTGCCAGCAGAGGGACAGGGTACGGGGACGAGCAGTACTTC; cdr3_aa: CASRGTGYGDEQYF
v_call: TRBV28; d_call: NA; j_call: TRBJ1-2; clone_size: NA; cdr3_nt: TGTGCCAGCATGAGCCAATATGGCTACACCTTC; cdr3_aa: CASMSQYGYTF
v_call: TRBV27; d_call: NA; j_call: TRBJ2-7; clone_size: once; cdr3_nt: TGTGCAGCAAGTGGGAACTACGAGCAGTACTTC; cdr3_aa: CAASGNYEQYF
v_call: TRBV19; d_call: NA; j_call: TRBJ2-5; clone_size: NA; cdr3_nt: TGTGCCAGTAGTATAGGCCACGGGGAAGAGACCCAGTACTTC; cdr3_aa: CASSIGHGEETQYF
v_call: TRBV19; d_call: TRBD2; j_call: TRBJ2-1; clone_size: NA; cdr3_nt: TGTGCCAGTAGTAGGACTAGCGGGATGAATGAGCAGTTCTTC; cdr3_aa: CASSRTSGMNEQFF